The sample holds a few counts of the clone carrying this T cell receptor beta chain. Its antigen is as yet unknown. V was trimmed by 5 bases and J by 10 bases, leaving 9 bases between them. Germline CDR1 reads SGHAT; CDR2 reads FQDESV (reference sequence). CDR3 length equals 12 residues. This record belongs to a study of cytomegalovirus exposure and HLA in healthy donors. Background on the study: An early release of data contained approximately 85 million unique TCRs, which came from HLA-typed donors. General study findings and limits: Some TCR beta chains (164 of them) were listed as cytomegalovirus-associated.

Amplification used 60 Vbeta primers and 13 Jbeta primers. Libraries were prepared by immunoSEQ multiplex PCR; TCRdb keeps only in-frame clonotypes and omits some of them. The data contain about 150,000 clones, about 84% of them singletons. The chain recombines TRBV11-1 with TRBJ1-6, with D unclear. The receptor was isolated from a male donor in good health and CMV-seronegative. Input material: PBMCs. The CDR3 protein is CASSHPRSPLHF. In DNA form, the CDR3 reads TGTGCCAGCAGCCACCCCAGATCACCCCTCCACTTT.